This T cell receptor beta chain is from a study of blood T cell repertoires in COVID-19. Study background: Some COVID-19 samples were acute and others convalescent; all came from the United States, Italy and Spain.

In the original workflow: Amplification of reference gene primers provided the estimated nucleated cell counts. Clones were sequenced by immunoSEQ multiplex PCR, and TCRdb holds only the in-frame ones, with some missing. V and J calls and clone size come straight from that table; D and trimming were deduced from the DNA. This table has under 250,000 clones, approximately 88% appearing once. V lost 2 bases and J lost 2; bases outside the gene matches: 11. CDR3 length: 17 amino acids. The germline V gene has CDR1 SEHNR and CDR2 FQNEAQ (reference sequence). This clonotype was obtained from a man in his forties with acute or convalescent COVID-19. The chain carries TRBV7-9 and TRBJ2-7; TRBD2 matches 8 bases. Input material: peripheral blood. The chain's CDR3 is CASSLRSGYSGTYEQYF. CDR3 in DNA: TGTGCCAGCAGCTTAAGGTCCGGTTATAGCGGGACCTACGAGCAGTACTTC.